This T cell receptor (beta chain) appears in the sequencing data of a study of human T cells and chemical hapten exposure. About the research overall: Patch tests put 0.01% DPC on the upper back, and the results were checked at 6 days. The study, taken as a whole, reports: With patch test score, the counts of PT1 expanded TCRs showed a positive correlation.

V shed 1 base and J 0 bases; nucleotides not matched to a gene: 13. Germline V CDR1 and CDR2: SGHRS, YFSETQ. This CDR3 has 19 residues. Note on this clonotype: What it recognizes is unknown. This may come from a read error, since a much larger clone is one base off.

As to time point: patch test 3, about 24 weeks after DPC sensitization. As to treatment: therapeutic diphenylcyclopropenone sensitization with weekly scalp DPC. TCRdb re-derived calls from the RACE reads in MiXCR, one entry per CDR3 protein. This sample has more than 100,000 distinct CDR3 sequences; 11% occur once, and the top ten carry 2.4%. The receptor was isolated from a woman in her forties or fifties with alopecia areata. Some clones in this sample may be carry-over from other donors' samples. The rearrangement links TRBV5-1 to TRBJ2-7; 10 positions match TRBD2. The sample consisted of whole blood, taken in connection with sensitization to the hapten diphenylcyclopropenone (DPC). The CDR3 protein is CASSLRASGGFAGSYEQYF. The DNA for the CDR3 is TGCGCCAGCAGCTTGAGGGCTAGCGGGGGCTTCGCCGGCTCCTACGAGCAGTACTTC. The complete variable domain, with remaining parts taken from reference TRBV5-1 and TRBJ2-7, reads KAGVTQTPRYLIKTRGQQVTLSCSPISGHRSVSWYQQTPGQGLQFLFEYFSETQRNKGNFPGRFSGRQFSNSRSEMNVSTLELGDSALYLCASSLRASGGFAGSYEQYFGPGTRLTVT.